Reported below is one TCR beta chain. What this receptor recognizes is not known. No clone much larger than this one lies a single base away; base qualities are absent. Library preparation was by the immunoSEQ multiplex PCR assay. A mixture of 60 forward primers for TCR Vbeta segments and 13 reverse primers for TCR Jbeta segments was used in the multiplex PCR. A multiplex PCR assay on genomic DNA amplified the CDR3 region of rearranged TCR beta genes. The amplified TCR beta libraries were sequenced on the Illumina HiSeq System as 87-base-pair reads. Under the source paper's analysis protocol: A later analysis tallied approximately 87 million unique TCR beta chains across the 666 repertoires, and approximately 9.9 million of those chains were shared by two or more donors. Raw reads were error-corrected and collapsed into unique sequences with a nearest-neighbor algorithm that merged closely related sequences to remove PCR and sequencing errors. To assign V, D and J gene segments, CDR3 sequences were aligned to IMGT reference sequences. Each retained sequence needed at least a six-nucleotide match to both a V gene segment and a J gene segment. A rearrangement was called productive if the CDR3 had no stop codons and remained in frame with V and J, and every other rearrangement was called non-productive. Following IMGT convention, CDR3 was defined as the stretch from the second conserved V-encoded cysteine up to the conserved J-encoded phenylalanine. Sequences without an unambiguous match to a single V gene segment were excluded from the earlier analysis of almost 600 of the donors. An earlier analysis of just under 600 of the donors called V segments functional above 56.7% productive rearrangements and segregating when the between-donor standard deviation exceeded 5%. To diagnose cytomegalovirus status from the catalog of TCR beta chain sequences, a statistical classification framework was built. A later analysis assigned V and J genes by comparing TCR nucleotide sequences with IMGT/GENE-DB human TR gene sequences. The TCRdist pipeline was used in a later analysis to assign CDR3 sequences and most-parsimonious VDJ recombination scenarios. In a later analysis, every TCR beta chain was defined by the combination of its CDR3 amino acid sequence and its V-gene family, and reads without a unique V-gene family were dropped. To address suspected cross-contamination and a sequencing artifact, a later analysis removed some 620 highly shared, low-generation-probability nucleotide sequences. A later analysis calculated a clonal expansion index for each public chain from normalized within-repertoire ranks of inferred template counts. Generation probabilities in a later analysis came from a VDJ recombination model fitted to out-of-frame rearrangements, and those results were checked against IGoR. In a later analysis, TCR-TCR, TCR-HLA and TCR-CMV co-occurrence was scored with hypergeometric tests, and a repertoire-size bias correction was applied to TCR pairs. A later analysis estimated false discovery rates by permuting HLA or CMV assignments 20 times. In a later analysis, co-occurring TCRs were grouped using DBSCAN, with TCRdist sequence similarity added in when clustering inside HLA-allele-positive subsets. Repertoires with fewer than 30,000 or more than 120,000 public chains were left out of co-occurrence clustering, as were four to six repertoires with anomalous nucleotide sharing. Not all clones reach the TCRdb copy of this immuneACCESS table, which keeps in-frame sequences only. Checked studies attribute under half of the gap to unresolved V genes and leave the rest unexplained. That table supplies the V and J calls and clone size; D and trimming were determined from the DNA. The sample includes roughly 100,000 clones, with around a tenth observed a single time. 5% to 5.5% of the sample goes to the ten largest clones.

Ends trimmed: V by 2 bases, J by 5 bases; bases unmatched to a gene: 9. Taken from the germline V gene, the CDR1 and CDR2 loops are MNHEY and SVGAGI. Taken from cysteine to phenylalanine, the CDR3 has 15 residues. Just CDR3 DNA is preserved here, 45 bases in frame from base 1. The sample belongs to a study of cytomegalovirus exposure and HLA in healthy donors (TCRdb year 2017). For the wider study: An earlier analysis of more than 550 of the donors reported approximately 300 Gb of sequence data and 117 million unique TCR beta sequences obtained from about 179 million T cells. Every repertoire in the discovery cohort had been generated on one and the same sequencing platform. The study aimed to test whether cataloging public T cell receptors could reveal signatures of past pathogen exposure. Approximately 310 gigabases of sequencing data and tens of millions of unique TCR sequences were included in an early release covering 550 to 800 HLA-typed donors. Alongside the repertoire data, information on donor age, sex, ethnicity and CMV serostatus was compiled. The genetic ancestry cluster associated with self-reported Caucasian donors included 70% to 85% of the roughly 390 genotyped donors. Both class I and class II loci were covered by HLA typing, at four-digit resolution. Roughly five DR-DQ haplotypes were handled as single units for association and clustering, since linkage in the cohort was strong. Typing coverage differed by locus: A, B, C, DRB1 and DQB1 were typed in about 629-640 donors, DQA1 in roughly 510, DPA1 in some 570, and DPB1 in roughly 450. Besides the first cohort of approximately 670 subjects, a separate validation cohort made up of roughly 120 different subjects was used. In a later analysis, previously published TCR beta repertoires from 550 to 750 donors were re-analyzed and high-resolution HLA genotyping was added so that TCR occurrence patterns could be studied. Among almost 400 genotyped donors of the cohort, an average of approximately 240,000 unique TCR beta nucleotide sequences were sequenced per donor, around 20% of them non-productive. A later genetic analysis used genome-wide SNP genotypes for about 65% of the 666 donors, treating that subset as a discovery cohort. In the later analysis, no new phenotypic data were used to find candidate immune exposures; instead, reliance was placed on TCR beta sequences and their occurrence across donors. The T cell repertoires of 666 subjects were profiled by immunosequencing and related to cytomegalovirus serostatus. High-throughput TCR immunosequencing, statistical association of individual TCRs with disease status, and machine learning were combined to predict cytomegalovirus infection status. To decide whether each TCR beta V gene segment behaved as functional or pseudogenic, an earlier analysis of some 580 of the donors relied on high-throughput TCR beta sequencing.

The cohort consisted of hundreds of healthy bone marrow donors. At the time of sampling, all cohort members were nominally healthy, though unrecorded immune exposures were likely present. The donor tested CMV seropositive, placing the donor among the 290 or so seropositive members of the cohort. Every donor gave a peripheral blood sample, and the peripheral blood mononuclear cells from that sample were used for TCR beta sequencing. The Qiagen DNeasy Blood Extraction Kit was used to extract genomic DNA from the blood cell samples. What the research found in general, with its limitations: In a later analysis, several top co-occurrence clusters were reported to appear linked to parvovirus B19, influenza, CMV and Epstein-Barr virus. Presence/absence analyses assumed roughly uniform sequencing depth across donors, an assumption that may not hold. Some IMGT-functional V segments, including TRBV6-2 and TRBV6-3, could not be told apart with the 87-base-pair reads, so those segments were excluded. The earlier analysis of 450 to 700 of the donors excluded approximately 15 rarely observed V segments, including chromosome 9 orphons, because counts were too low. In a later analysis, TCR association rates were found to vary across HLA loci, with the most associated TCRs seen for DRB1 alleles and the fewest for HLA-C alleles. The only immune exposure information available for the cohort was CMV serostatus. In an earlier analysis of about 600 of the donors, most TCR beta V segments appeared in productive rearrangements about 87% or about 30% of the time, broadly matching IMGT annotations. While some public TCRs were present in many individuals, most TCR sequences turned up only very rarely across donors. Most CMV-associated TCR beta chains appeared to be HLA-restricted in a later analysis, and the HLA associations seemed to be driven largely by CMV exposure. A further reported finding was that TCR beta sequences accurately predicted the HLA-A and HLA-B alleles for most subjects in the first cohort. The sequencing pipeline was judged likely to have produced a cluster of highly shared sequence variants as a technical artifact. Because HLA typing was unavailable for some donors at each locus, only the typed subset was used in association tests. A total of 150 to 200 TCR beta chains were listed by the study as associated with cytomegalovirus. When HLA alleles, especially DR and DQ, strongly co-occurred, attributing TCR associations to individual alleles was difficult. At a false discovery rate of 0.05, a later analysis linked under 20,000 TCR beta sequences to specific HLA alleles. In this cohort, only TCR beta chains were sequenced, and detectable features were limited by the absence of alpha or paired-chain data. In vitro tests confirmed that a few of the cytomegalovirus-associated TCR beta chains recognize cytomegalovirus antigens. According to the authors, the approach could potentially be generalized to other disease states and immunological phenotypes. In a later genetic analysis, a missense DCLRE1C variant was associated with V-gene and J-gene trimming of TCR beta chains, and the association was replicated in an independent cohort. The classifier was reported to diagnose cytomegalovirus status with high specificity and sensitivity in both the original and validation cohorts. Correlated functional status among segregating V segments might reflect linkage disequilibrium, but an unknown experimental factor could not be ruled out. In a later genetic analysis, fewer N-insertions in productive TCRs were reported among donors in an Asian-associated ancestry cluster than the roughly 700-donor mean. In a later analysis, HLA-associated TCR beta chains were found to be more clonally expanded and to have lower generation probabilities than equally common non-associated chains.

The receptor was isolated from a man in his fifties or sixties in good health and CMV-seropositive. Sequencing was carried out using PBMCs. The chain was built from TRBV6-5 and TRBJ2-7, with 7 bases aligning to TRBD1. The CDR3 reads as follows: CASSYLRTGTNEQYF. The bases read TGTGCCAGCAGTTACCTTCGGACAGGCACCAACGAGCAGTACTTC.